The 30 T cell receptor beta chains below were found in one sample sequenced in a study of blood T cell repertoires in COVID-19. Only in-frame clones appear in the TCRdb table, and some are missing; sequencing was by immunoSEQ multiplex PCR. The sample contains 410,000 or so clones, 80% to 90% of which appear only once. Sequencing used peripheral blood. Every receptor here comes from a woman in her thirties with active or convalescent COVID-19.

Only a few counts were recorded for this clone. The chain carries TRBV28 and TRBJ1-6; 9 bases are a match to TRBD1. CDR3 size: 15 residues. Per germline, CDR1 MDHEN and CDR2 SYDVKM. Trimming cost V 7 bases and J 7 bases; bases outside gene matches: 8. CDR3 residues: CASTLAGTGNSPLHF. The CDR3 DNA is TGTGCCAGCACCCTAGCTGGGACAGGGAATTCACCCCTCCACTTT.

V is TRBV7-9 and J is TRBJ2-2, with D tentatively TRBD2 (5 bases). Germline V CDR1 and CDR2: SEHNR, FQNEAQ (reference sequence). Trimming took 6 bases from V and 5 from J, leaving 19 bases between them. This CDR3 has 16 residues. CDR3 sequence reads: CASSRESAPGTGELFF. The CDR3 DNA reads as TGTGCCAGCAGTCGCGAAAGTGCTCCGGGGACCGGGGAGCTGTTTTTT.

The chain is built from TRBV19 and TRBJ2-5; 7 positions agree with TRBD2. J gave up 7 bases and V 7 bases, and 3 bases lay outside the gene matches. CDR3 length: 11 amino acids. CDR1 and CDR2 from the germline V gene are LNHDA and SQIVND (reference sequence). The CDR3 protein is CASKREGTQYF. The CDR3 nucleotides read TGTGCCAGTAAGAGGGAGGGGACCCAGTACTTC.

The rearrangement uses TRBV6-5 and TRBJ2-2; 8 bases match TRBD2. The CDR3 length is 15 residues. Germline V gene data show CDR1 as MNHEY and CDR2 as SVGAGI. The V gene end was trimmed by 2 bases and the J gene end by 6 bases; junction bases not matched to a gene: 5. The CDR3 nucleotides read TGTGCCAGCAGTTACCAGCGGGGGTCCGCCGGGGAGCTGTTTTTT. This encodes CASSYQRGSAGELFF.

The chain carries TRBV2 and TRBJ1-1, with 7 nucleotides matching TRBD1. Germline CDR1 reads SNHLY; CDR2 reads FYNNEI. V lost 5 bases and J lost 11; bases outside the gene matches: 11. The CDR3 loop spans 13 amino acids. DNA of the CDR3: TGTGCCAGCAGTTCTGACAGGGTCGGTGGGGCTTTCTTT. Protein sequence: CASSSDRVGGAFF. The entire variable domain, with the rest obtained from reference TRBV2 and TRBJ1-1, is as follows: EPEVTQTPSHQVTQMGQEVILRCVPISNHLYFYWYRQILGQKVEFLVSFYNNEISEKSEIFDDQFSVERPDGSNFTLKIRSTKLEDSAMYFCASSSDRVGGAFFGQGTRLTVV.

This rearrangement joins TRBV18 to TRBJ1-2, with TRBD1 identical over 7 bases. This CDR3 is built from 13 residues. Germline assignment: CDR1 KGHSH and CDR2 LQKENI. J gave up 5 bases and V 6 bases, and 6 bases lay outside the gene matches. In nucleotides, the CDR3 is TGTGCCAGCTCCCACGACAGGGATTATGGCTACACCTTC. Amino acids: CASSHDRDYGYTF.

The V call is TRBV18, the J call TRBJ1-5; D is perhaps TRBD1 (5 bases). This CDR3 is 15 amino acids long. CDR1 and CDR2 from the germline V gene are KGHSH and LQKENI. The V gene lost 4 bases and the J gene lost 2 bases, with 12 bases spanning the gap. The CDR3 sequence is CASSQFSQGNQPQHF. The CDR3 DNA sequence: TGTGCCAGCTCACAATTCTCACAGGGCAATCAGCCCCAGCATTTT.

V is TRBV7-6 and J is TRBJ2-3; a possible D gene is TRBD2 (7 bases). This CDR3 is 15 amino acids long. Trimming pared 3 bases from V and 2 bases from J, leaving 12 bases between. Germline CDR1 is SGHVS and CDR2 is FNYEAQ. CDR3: CASSFGGAYTDTQYF. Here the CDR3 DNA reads TGTGCCAGCAGCTTTGGGGGGGCCTACACAGATACGCAGTATTTT.

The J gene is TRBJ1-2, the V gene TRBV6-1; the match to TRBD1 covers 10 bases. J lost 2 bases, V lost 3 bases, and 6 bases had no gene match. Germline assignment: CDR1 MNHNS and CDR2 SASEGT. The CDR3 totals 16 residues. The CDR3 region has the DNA TGTGCCAGCAGTGAGAACTGGACAGGGGGAAACTATGGCTACACCTTC. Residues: CASSENWTGGNYGYTF.

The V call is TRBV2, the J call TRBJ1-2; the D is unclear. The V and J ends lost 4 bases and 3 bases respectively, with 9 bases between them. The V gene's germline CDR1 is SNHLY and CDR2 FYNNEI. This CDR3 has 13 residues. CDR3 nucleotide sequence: TGTGCCAGCAGTGCAGCGGCGGACTATGGCTACACCTTC. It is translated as CASSAAADYGYTF.

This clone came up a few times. The CDR3 protein is CASSLAVGFSGGANEQFF. The CDR3 region has the DNA TGTGCCAGCAGCCTCGCTGTTGGATTCAGCGGGGGGGCCAATGAGCAGTTCTTC. The V and J genes are TRBV11-2 and TRBJ2-1; 10 bases align to TRBD2. The CDR3 contains 18 residues. Germline lookup yields CDR1 SGHAT and CDR2 FQNNGV. After removal of 5 bases from V and 6 bases from J, the junction contained 16 bases not matched to a gene. Full variable domain (rest looked up from reference TRBV11-2 and TRBJ2-1): EAGVAQSPRYKIIEKRQSVAFWCNPISGHATLYWYQQILGQGPKLLIQFQNNGVVDDSQLPKDRFSAERLKGVDSTLKIQPAKLEDSAVYLCASSLAVGFSGGANEQFFGPGTRLTVL.

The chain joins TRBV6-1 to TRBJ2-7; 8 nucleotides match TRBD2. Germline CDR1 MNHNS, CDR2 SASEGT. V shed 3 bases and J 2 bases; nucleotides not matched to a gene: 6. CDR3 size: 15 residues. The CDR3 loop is CASSDPPAGAYEQYF. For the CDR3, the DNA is TGTGCCAGCAGTGATCCCCCAGCGGGGGCCTACGAGCAGTACTTC.

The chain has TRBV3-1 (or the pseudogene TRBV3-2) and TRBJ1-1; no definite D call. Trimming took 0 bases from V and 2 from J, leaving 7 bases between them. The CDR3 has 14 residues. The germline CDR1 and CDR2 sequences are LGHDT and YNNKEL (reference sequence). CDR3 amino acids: CASSQDRFNTEAFF. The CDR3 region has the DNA TGTGCCAGCAGCCAAGACAGATTTAACACTGAAGCTTTCTTT.

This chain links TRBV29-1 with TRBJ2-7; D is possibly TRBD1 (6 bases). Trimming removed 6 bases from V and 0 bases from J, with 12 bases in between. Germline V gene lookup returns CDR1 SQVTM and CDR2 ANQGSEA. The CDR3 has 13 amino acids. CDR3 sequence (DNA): TGCAGCGTGGGGGCGGCAGCCTCCTACGAGCAGTACTTC. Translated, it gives CSVGAAASYEQYF.

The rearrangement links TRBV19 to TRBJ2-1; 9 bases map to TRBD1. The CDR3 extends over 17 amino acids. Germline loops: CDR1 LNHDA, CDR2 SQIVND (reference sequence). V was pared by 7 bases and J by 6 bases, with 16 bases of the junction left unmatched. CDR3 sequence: CASTKTTGTGTANEQFF. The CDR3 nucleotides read TGTGCCAGTACCAAGACAACCGGGACAGGGACAGCCAATGAGCAGTTCTTC.

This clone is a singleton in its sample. The CDR3 loop is CASRTRGLGNTEAFF. CDR3 nucleotides: TGTGCCAGTAGGACAAGGGGGTTGGGGAACACTGAAGCTTTCTTT. This chain links TRBV19 with TRBJ1-1, with a tentative D call TRBD1 (6 bases). V was trimmed by 6 bases and J by 1 base, leaving 15 bases between them. The CDR3 sequence is 15 residues long. CDR1 is LNHDA, CDR2 SQIVND, per germline (reference sequence).

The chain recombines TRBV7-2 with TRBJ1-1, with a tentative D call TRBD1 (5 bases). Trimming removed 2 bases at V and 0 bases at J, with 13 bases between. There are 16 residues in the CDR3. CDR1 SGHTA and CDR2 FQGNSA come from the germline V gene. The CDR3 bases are TGTGCCAGCAGCTTACTGTGGGGCAGCATGAACACTGAAGCTTTCTTT. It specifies CASSLLWGSMNTEAFF.

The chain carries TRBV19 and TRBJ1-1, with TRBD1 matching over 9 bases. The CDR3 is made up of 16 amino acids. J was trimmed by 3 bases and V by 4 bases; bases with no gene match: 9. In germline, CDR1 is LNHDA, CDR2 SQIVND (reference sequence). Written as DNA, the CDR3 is TGTGCCAGTAGTAAAAGGACAGGGGACGCGGACACTGAAGCTTTCTTT. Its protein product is CASSKRTGDADTEAFF.

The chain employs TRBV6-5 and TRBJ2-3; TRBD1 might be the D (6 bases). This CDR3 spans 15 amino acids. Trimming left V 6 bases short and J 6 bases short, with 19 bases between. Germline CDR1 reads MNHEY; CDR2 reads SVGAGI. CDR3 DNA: TGTGCCAGCAGCACAACCGGGACACCCAGCGATACGCAGTATTTT. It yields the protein CASSTTGTPSDTQYF.

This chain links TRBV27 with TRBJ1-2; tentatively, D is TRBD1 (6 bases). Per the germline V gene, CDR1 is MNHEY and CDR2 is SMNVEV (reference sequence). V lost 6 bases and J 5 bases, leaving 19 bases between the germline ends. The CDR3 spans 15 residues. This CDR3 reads CASSWGPRGAYGYTF. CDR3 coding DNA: TGTGCCAGCAGCTGGGGGCCTCGGGGGGCGTATGGCTACACCTTC.

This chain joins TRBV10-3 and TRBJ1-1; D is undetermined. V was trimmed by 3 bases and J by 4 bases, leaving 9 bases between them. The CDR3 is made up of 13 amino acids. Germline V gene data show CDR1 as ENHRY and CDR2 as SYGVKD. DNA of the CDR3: TGTGCCATCAGTGAAGGTCGGGGCACTGAAGCTTTCTTT. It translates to CAISEGRGTEAFF.

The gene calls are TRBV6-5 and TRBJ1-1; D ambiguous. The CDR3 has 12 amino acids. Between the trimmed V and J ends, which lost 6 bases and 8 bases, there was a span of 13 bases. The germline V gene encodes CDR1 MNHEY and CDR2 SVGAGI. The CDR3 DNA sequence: TGTGCCAGCAGGAACGAGGGATTAGAAGCTTTCTTT. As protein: CASRNEGLEAFF.

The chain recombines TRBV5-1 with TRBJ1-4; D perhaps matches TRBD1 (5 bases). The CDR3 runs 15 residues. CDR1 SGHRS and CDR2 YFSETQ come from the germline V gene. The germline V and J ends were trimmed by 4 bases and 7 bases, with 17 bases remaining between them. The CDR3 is CASSRDGGAGEKLFF. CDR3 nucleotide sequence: TGCGCCAGCAGCAGGGACGGAGGGGCTGGTGAAAAACTGTTTTTT. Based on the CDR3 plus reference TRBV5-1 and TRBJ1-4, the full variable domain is KAGVTQTPRYLIKTRGQQVTLSCSPISGHRSVSWYQQTPGQGLQFLFEYFSETQRNKGNFPGRFSGRQFSNSRSEMNVSTLELGDSALYLCASSRDGGAGEKLFFGSGTQLSVL.

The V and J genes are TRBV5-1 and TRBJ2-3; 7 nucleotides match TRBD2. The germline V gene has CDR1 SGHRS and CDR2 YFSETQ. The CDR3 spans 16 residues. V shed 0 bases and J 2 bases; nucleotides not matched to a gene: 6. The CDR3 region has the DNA TGCGCCAGCAGCTTGGAACCTAGCGGATCCACAGATACGCAGTATTTT. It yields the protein CASSLEPSGSTDTQYF. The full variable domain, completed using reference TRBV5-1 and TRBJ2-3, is KAGVTQTPRYLIKTRGQQVTLSCSPISGHRSVSWYQQTPGQGLQFLFEYFSETQRNKGNFPGRFSGRQFSNSRSEMNVSTLELGDSALYLCASSLEPSGSTDTQYFGPGTRLTVL.

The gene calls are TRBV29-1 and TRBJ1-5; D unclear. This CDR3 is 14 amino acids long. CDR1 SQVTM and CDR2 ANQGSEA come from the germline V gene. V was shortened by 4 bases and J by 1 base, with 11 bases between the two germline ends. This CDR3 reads CSVAEGSSNQPQHF. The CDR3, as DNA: TGCAGCGTTGCGGAGGGTTCAAGCAATCAGCCCCAGCATTTT.

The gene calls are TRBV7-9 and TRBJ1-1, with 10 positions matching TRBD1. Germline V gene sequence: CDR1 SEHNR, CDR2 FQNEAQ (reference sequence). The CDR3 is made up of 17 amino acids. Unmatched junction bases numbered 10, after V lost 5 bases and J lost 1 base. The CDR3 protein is CASSPTTGGEANTEAFF. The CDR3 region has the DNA TGTGCCAGCAGCCCGACGACAGGGGGCGAGGCGAACACTGAAGCTTTCTTT.

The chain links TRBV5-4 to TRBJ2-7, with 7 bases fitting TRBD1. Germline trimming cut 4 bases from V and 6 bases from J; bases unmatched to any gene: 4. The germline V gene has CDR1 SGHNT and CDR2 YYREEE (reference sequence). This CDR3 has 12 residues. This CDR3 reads CASSADRLEQYF. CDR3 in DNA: TGTGCCAGCAGCGCGGACAGGCTCGAGCAGTACTTC.

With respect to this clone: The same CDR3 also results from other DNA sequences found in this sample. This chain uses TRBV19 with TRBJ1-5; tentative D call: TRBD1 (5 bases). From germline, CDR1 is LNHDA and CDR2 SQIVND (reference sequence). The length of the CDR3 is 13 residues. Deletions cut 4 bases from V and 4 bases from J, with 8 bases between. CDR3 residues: CASSTGSNQPQHF. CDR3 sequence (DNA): TGTGCCAGTAGTACAGGGTCTAATCAGCCCCAGCATTTT.

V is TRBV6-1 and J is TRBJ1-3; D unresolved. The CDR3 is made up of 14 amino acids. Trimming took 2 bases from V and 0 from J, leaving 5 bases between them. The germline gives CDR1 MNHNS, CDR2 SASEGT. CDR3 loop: CASSENFSGNTIYF. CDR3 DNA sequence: TGTGCCAGCAGTGAAAACTTCTCTGGAAACACCATATATTTT.

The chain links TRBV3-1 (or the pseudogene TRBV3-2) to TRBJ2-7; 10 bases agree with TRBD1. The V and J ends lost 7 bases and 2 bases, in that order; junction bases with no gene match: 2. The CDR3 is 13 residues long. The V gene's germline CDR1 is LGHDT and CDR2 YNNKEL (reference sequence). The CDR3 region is CASTGQGAYEQYF. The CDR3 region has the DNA TGTGCCAGCACAGGACAGGGGGCCTACGAGCAGTACTTC.